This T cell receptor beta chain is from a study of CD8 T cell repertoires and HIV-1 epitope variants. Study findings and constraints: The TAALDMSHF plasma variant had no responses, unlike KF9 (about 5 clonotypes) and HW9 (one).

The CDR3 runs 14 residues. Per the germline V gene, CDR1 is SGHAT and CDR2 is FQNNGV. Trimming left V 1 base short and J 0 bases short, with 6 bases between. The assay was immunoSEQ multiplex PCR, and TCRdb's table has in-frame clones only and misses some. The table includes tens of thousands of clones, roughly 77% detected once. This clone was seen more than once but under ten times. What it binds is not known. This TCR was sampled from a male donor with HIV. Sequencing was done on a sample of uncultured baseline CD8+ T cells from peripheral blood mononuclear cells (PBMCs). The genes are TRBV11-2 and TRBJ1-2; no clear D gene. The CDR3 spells CASSLGRSNYGYTF. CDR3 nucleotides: TGTGCCAGCAGCTTAGGGCGTTCTAACTATGGCTACACCTTC.